A single sample is the source of the 32 T cell receptor beta chains below, sequenced in a study of a mutant IDH1 vaccine in newly diagnosed glioma. What these receptors recognize is not known. Produced via immunoSEQ multiplex PCR; TCRdb's table is partial and in-frame only. The sample holds tens of thousands of clones, around 87% seen once. Documented time point: week 35, safety follow-up. All doses held 300 ug of mutant IDH1 20-mer peptide, with topical imiquimod. Sequenced here: PBMCs, sampled from a glioma patient whose treatment included an IDH1 peptide vaccine. The receptors shown here come from a man aged 25-45 years with glioma.

This clone was picked up one time. V is TRBV2 and J is TRBJ2-3; 7 nucleotides align to TRBD1. The CDR3 loop spans 16 amino acids. The germline V gene encodes CDR1 SNHLY and CDR2 FYNNEI. V lost 6 bases to trimming and J lost 2 bases; unmatched junction nucleotides: 11. CDR3 sequence reads: CASREQGIRFTDTQYF. CDR3 in DNA: TGTGCCAGCAGGGAACAGGGGATACGGTTCACAGATACGCAGTATTTT.

The chain employs TRBV2 and TRBJ1-3, with a tentative D call TRBD1 (5 bases). This CDR3 contains 14 residues. The germline V gene encodes CDR1 SNHLY and CDR2 FYNNEI. Trimming took 4 bases from V and 7 from J, leaving 14 bases between them. CDR3 nucleotide sequence: TGTGCCAGCAGTGTCACAGGTCGTGGGAACACCATATATTTT. It translates to CASSVTGRGNTIYF.

This clone is medium-sized by share. This chain uses TRBV4-3 with TRBJ1-2; TRBD1 might be the D (6 bases). The germline V gene has CDR1 LGHNA and CDR2 YSLEER. Between the trimmed V and J ends, which lost 0 bases and 4 bases, there was a span of 12 bases. There are 15 residues in the CDR3. Written as DNA, the CDR3 is TGCGCCAGCAGCCAAGAATCGAACAGGGCCTATGGCTACACCTTC. The encoded protein is CASSQESNRAYGYTF.

The chain combines TRBV5-4 with TRBJ1-1, with D unclear. V lost 4 bases, J lost 6 bases, and 10 bases lay in between. CDR1 is SGHNT and CDR2 is YYREEE in the germline V gene (reference sequence). This CDR3 contains 12 residues. CDR3 amino acids: CASSLPGSEAFF. The CDR3 region has the DNA TGTGCCAGCAGCCTACCCGGTTCTGAAGCTTTCTTT.

The chain recombines TRBV7-2 with TRBJ1-6, with a weak D call TRBD1 (5 bases). This CDR3 comprises 16 residues. The ends were cut back, 4 bases at V and 5 bases at J, with 15 bases in the middle. Germline assignment: CDR1 SGHTA and CDR2 FQGNSA. The CDR3 DNA is TGTGCCAGCAGCTACCCAGGGACGGATAATAATTCACCCCTCCACTTT. This codes for CASSYPGTDNNSPLHF. Complete variable domain (other parts from reference TRBV7-2 and TRBJ1-6): GAGVSQSPSNKVTEKGKDVELRCDPISGHTALYWYRQSLGQGLEFLIYFQGNSAPDKSGLPSDRFSAERTGGSVSTLTIQRTQQEDSAVYLCASSYPGTDNNSPLHFGNGTRLTVT.

The J gene is TRBJ2-3, the V gene TRBV7-6; D may be TRBD1 (7 bases). The germline V gene has CDR1 SGHVS and CDR2 FNYEAQ. The CDR3 length is 20 residues. V was cut by 4 bases and J by 3 bases, with 29 bases left in between. In DNA, the CDR3 is TGTGCCAGCAGCTCCATGCAGGGAGGACAGGTCCCTACTAGGACAGATACGCAGTATTTT. Amino acid sequence: CASSSMQGGQVPTRTDTQYF.

This clone has a single count. J is TRBJ2-1 and V is TRBV19; tentatively, D is TRBD1 (5 bases). CDR1 is LNHDA and CDR2 is SQIVND in the germline V gene (reference sequence). V was shortened by 5 bases and J by 5 bases, with 19 bases between the two germline ends. The CDR3 consists of 16 residues. The CDR3 reads CASSVAVSGAHNEQFF. The CDR3 DNA follows: TGTGCCAGTAGTGTTGCGGTTAGTGGGGCCCACAATGAGCAGTTCTTC.

V usage is TRBV11-2 and J usage is TRBJ2-3; 11 nucleotides align to TRBD2. The ends lost 4 bases at V and 8 bases at J; junction bases unmatched: 5. In germline, CDR1 is SGHAT, CDR2 FQNNGV. This CDR3 is 14 amino acids long. The DNA for the CDR3 is TGTGCCAGCAGCTCGACTAGCGGGGCACGTACGCAGTATTTT. It translates to CASSSTSGARTQYF.

The chain has TRBV7-6 and TRBJ2-7, with unresolved D. Germline CDR1 and CDR2: SGHVS and FNYEAQ. This CDR3 contains 14 residues. The V and J ends lost 6 bases and 2 bases respectively, with 14 bases between them. The CDR3 spells CASSPAPYAYEQYF. As DNA, the CDR3 is TGTGCCAGCAGTCCAGCCCCCTACGCCTACGAGCAGTACTTC.

The chain uses TRBV5-4 and TRBJ1-1; the D gene is possibly TRBD1 (5 bases). V was clipped by 5 bases and J by 0 bases, with 8 bases between them. The CDR3 sequence is 13 residues long. Germline lookup yields CDR1 SGHNT and CDR2 YYREEE (reference sequence). This CDR3 is CASRGDLNTEAFF. The CDR3 region has the DNA TGTGCCAGCAGGGGGGACCTGAACACTGAAGCTTTCTTT. Combining the CDR3 with reference TRBV5-4 and TRBJ1-1 gives the whole variable domain ETGVTQSPTHLIKTRGQQVTLRCSSQSGHNTVSWYQQALGQGPQFIFQYYREEENGRGNFPPRFSGLQFPNYSSELNVNALELDDSALYLCASRGDLNTEAFFGQGTRLTVV.

V usage is TRBV29-1 and J usage is TRBJ2-1; D gene ambiguous. The CDR3 runs 14 residues. Looked up from germline, CDR1 is SQVTM and CDR2 is ANQGSEA. V was trimmed by 7 bases and J by 0 bases, leaving 13 bases between them. CDR3 loop: CSGGRISSYNEQFF. DNA of the CDR3: TGCAGCGGAGGACGGATAAGCTCCTACAATGAGCAGTTCTTC.

The rearrangement uses TRBV5-6 and TRBJ2-4; D unresolved. This CDR3 contains 14 residues. Trimming took off 2 bases at V and 3 bases at J, with 9 bases between the two ends. Germline loops: CDR1 SGHDT, CDR2 YYEEEE. This chain's CDR3 is CASSFRVVKNIQYF. DNA of the CDR3: TGTGCCAGCAGCTTTCGGGTGGTCAAAAACATTCAGTACTTC.

The J gene is TRBJ2-1, the V gene TRBV7-2; 13 positions match TRBD2. The CDR3 length is 16 residues. Germline assignment: CDR1 SGHTA and CDR2 FQGNSA. V dropped 1 base and J dropped 3; count of bases not matched to a gene: 0. CDR3 loop: CASSLGLAGGYNEQFF. DNA of the CDR3: TGTGCCAGCAGCTTAGGACTAGCGGGGGGCTACAATGAGCAGTTCTTC.

The DNA of the CDR3 is TGTGCCAGCAGTCCGCCGGGGGCTTTTCAAGCTGAAGCTTTCTTT. Translation gives CASSPPGAFQAEAFF. V gene TRBV28 combines with J gene TRBJ1-1; TRBD1 might be the D (6 bases). The V end was cut by 5 bases, the J end by 6 bases, with 19 bases between. Germline assignment: CDR1 MDHEN and CDR2 SYDVKM. This CDR3 is 15 amino acids long.

This clone was observed once. The chain employs TRBV9 and TRBJ1-1; D gene ambiguous. Germline V gives CDR1 SGDLS, CDR2 YYNGEE. Trimming shortened V by 2 bases and J by 1 base, and 12 bases separated the two germline ends. This CDR3 has 15 residues. The CDR3 is CASSVLERGNTEAFF. The CDR3, as DNA: TGTGCCAGCAGCGTCCTGGAACGGGGGAACACTGAAGCTTTCTTT.

The J gene is TRBJ2-5, the V gene TRBV4-1; 8 nucleotides align to TRBD2. Trimming at V came to 0 bases and at J to 5 bases, leaving 2 bases not matched to a gene. From germline, CDR1 is MGHRA and CDR2 YSYEKL. This CDR3 region has 14 residues. The CDR3 DNA follows: TGCGCCAGCAGCCAAGAGACGGGGGGGGAGACCCAGTACTTC. Its protein product is CASSQETGGETQYF.

This clone occurred once. The chain couples TRBV6-5 to TRBJ2-7, with TRBD1 matching 9 bases. The trim removed 6 bases at V and 4 bases at J, leaving 7 bases unmatched. Germline V lookup: CDR1 MNHEY, CDR2 SVGAGI. There are 14 residues in the CDR3. CDR3 region: CASSRDRVGYEQYF. CDR3 DNA sequence: TGTGCCAGCAGCCGGGACAGGGTCGGTTACGAGCAGTACTTC.

The rearrangement joins TRBV28 to TRBJ1-5; 10 nucleotides align to TRBD1. CDR3 length: 16 amino acids. From germline, CDR1 is MDHEN and CDR2 SYDVKM. With 5 bases clipped from V and 5 bases from J, the junction kept 9 bases outside the gene matches. Here the CDR3 DNA reads TGTGCCAGCAGTCTTGAGGTTGGGACAGGGGATCAGCCCCAGCATTTT. Its protein is CASSLEVGTGDQPQHF.

The chain employs TRBV7-8 and TRBJ2-4; no definite D call. V was trimmed by 5 bases and J by 8 bases, leaving 22 bases between them. There are 16 residues in the CDR3. From germline, CDR1 is SGHVS and CDR2 FQNEAQ. CDR3 sequence (DNA): TGTGCCAGCAGCCCCCTCGGTAGTCCCACGACGCACATTCAGTACTTC. The encoded protein is CASSPLGSPTTHIQYF.

The rearrangement joins TRBV5-1 to TRBJ2-5; 10 nucleotides line up with TRBD1. The J call may be incorrect, as the DNA end agrees better with TRBJ2-7. The CDR3 is 15 amino acids. The germline CDR1 and CDR2 sequences are SGHRS and YFSETQ. In DNA, the CDR3 is TGCGCCAGCAGCCCAAGTGGACAGGGGGCCTACGAGCAGTACTTC. Residues: CASSPSGQGAYEQYF.

This chain uses TRBV28 with TRBJ2-1; TRBD2 matches at 9 bases. Unmatched junction bases numbered 13, after V lost 10 bases and J lost 9 bases. The CDR3 runs 14 residues. The germline V gene encodes CDR1 MDHEN and CDR2 SYDVKM. This CDR3 is CATLAGKTFSEQFF. The CDR3 bases are TGTGCCACCCTAGCGGGAAAGACTTTTAGTGAGCAGTTCTTC.

This chain connects TRBV2 to TRBJ2-5; D not resolved. V gave up 7 bases and J gave up 4 bases, with 10 bases separating them. Germline V CDR1 and CDR2: SNHLY, FYNNEI. This CDR3 spans 12 amino acids. The CDR3 spells CASTRSTETQYF. The CDR3 DNA sequence: TGTGCCAGCACCCGGAGCACAGAGACCCAGTACTTC.

The chain couples TRBV5-1 to TRBJ2-5, with D unclear. V lost 3 bases and J 2 bases, leaving 8 bases between the germline ends. Germline V CDR1 and CDR2: SGHRS, YFSETQ. The CDR3 is made up of 13 amino acids. CDR3 DNA sequence: TGCGCCAGCAGCTGGGCCAGACAAGAGACCCAGTACTTC. Its protein is CASSWARQETQYF.

The V gene is TRBV25-1, the J gene TRBJ1-2, with TRBD1 matching 7 bases. The germline CDR1 and CDR2 sequences are MGHDK and SYGVNS. With 6 bases clipped from V and 8 bases from J, the junction kept 9 bases outside the gene matches. The CDR3 sequence is 13 residues long. The CDR3 DNA reads TGTGCCAGCAGCCTGAGACAGGGCAAAGGCTACACCTTC. This codes for CASSLRQGKGYTF.

The J gene is TRBJ2-5, the V gene TRBV7-9; D possibly corresponds to TRBD2 (7 bases). The V end was cut by 7 bases, the J end by 4 bases, with 22 bases between. The CDR3 extends over 16 amino acids. Germline V gene data show CDR1 as SEHNR and CDR2 as FQNEAQ (reference sequence). For the CDR3, the DNA is TGTGCCAGCACCATGAGAGGGGGGGAGGAAGGAGAGACCCAGTACTTC. The encoded protein is CASTMRGGEEGETQYF.

V gene TRBV30 combines with J gene TRBJ1-5; D perhaps matches TRBD1 (6 bases). Germline values: CDR1 GTSNPN, CDR2 SVGIG (reference sequence). Trimming stripped 1 base from V and 4 bases from J, with 11 bases between. The CDR3 extends over 14 amino acids. The CDR3: CAWSEGRGNQPQHF. In DNA, the CDR3 is TGTGCCTGGAGTGAGGGGAGGGGGAATCAGCCCCAGCATTTT.

The chain is built from TRBV5-4 and TRBJ1-1, with D possibly matching TRBD1 (6 bases). CDR1 and CDR2 from the germline V gene are SGHNT and YYREEE (reference sequence). The CDR3 runs 15 residues. Trimming stripped 4 bases from V and 0 bases from J, with 13 bases between. The CDR3 sequence is CASSLKQGMNTEAFF. CDR3 in DNA: TGTGCCAGCAGCCTTAAACAGGGAATGAACACTGAAGCTTTCTTT.

V usage is TRBV7-2 and J usage is TRBJ2-7; the D is unclear. V was clipped by 5 bases and J by 4 bases, with 9 bases between them. The CDR3 length is 12 residues. Germline V lookup: CDR1 SGHTA, CDR2 FQGNSA. The CDR3 DNA is TGTGCCAGCAGCCTTGGGGTTTACGAGCAGTACTTC. Translating gives CASSLGVYEQYF.

As to this clone: The conserved phenylalanine or tryptophan normally closing the CDR3 is absent here, so this likely arose from a read error. The rearrangement links TRBV4-1 to TRBJ1-1; D gene unclear. Germline CDR1 is MGHRA and CDR2 is YSYEKL. V was cut by 1 base and J by 11 bases, with 14 bases left in between. The CDR3 covers 13 residues. CDR3: CASSQVVYKDAFS. CDR3 DNA sequence: TGCGCCAGCAGCCAAGTAGTCTATAAGGATGCTTTCTCT.

This clone was observed a single time. V is TRBV6-1 and J is TRBJ2-5; a weak D match, TRBD2 (5 bases). This CDR3 has 13 residues. The germline V gene has CDR1 MNHNS and CDR2 SASEGT. V lost 6 bases to trimming and J lost 5 bases, with 13 bases between them. The CDR3 region is CASREVARETQYF. CDR3 bases: TGTGCCAGCAGGGAGGTAGCGCGGGAGACCCAGTACTTC.

J is TRBJ2-1 and V is TRBV11-2, with 8 bases aligning to TRBD2. V gave up 2 bases and J gave up 2 bases; unmatched junction bases: 2. Germline assignment: CDR1 SGHAT and CDR2 FQNNGV. This CDR3 contains 15 residues. As DNA, the CDR3 is TGTGCCAGCAGCTTACTAGCGGGTCCCTACAATGAGCAGTTCTTC. This encodes CASSLLAGPYNEQFF.

CDR3 in amino acids: CASSTGQGSWSNQPQHF. CDR3 nucleotides: TGTGCCAGCAGTACCGGACAGGGATCTTGGAGCAATCAGCCCCAGCATTTT. This chain uses TRBV28 with TRBJ1-5, with 8 bases fitting TRBD1. This CDR3 has 17 amino acids. V was clipped by 5 bases and J by 1 base; unmatched bases: 10. In germline, CDR1 is MDHEN, CDR2 SYDVKM.